The 19 T cell receptor beta chains below were found in one sample sequenced in a study of shared clonotypes between healthy human individuals. Libraries were prepared by immunoSEQ multiplex PCR; TCRdb keeps only in-frame clonotypes and omits some of them. The table lists a few million clones, more than 90% of them singletons. The sample comprised naive CD4+ T cells sorted from blood. The subset here: CD45RA+ positively selected. All receptors derive from a man in his late teens or twenties in good health.

This sequence joins TRBV15 and TRBJ2-7; tentatively, D is TRBD1 (8 bases). The V gene's germline CDR1 is LNHNV and CDR2 YYDKDF (reference sequence). The CDR3 contains 15 residues. V lost 1 base to trimming and J lost 7 bases, with 17 bases between them. In DNA form, the CDR3 reads TGTGCCACCAGCAGAGGTGGCACAGGGGGGGCTGAGCAGTACTTC. This codes for CATSRGGTGGAEQYF.

The chain is built from TRBV7-2 and TRBJ2-5; 8 bases match TRBD2. This CDR3 has 14 residues. Trimming at V came to 5 bases and at J to 4 bases, leaving 6 bases not matched to a gene. Germline assignment: CDR1 SGHTA and CDR2 FQGNSA. The CDR3 DNA sequence: TGTGCCAGCAGCACCGGGACTAGGATAGAGACCCAGTACTTC. This translates into CASSTGTRIETQYF.

The chain couples TRBV9 to TRBJ1-1; D unclear. This CDR3 contains 14 residues. The germline gives CDR1 SGDLS, CDR2 YYNGEE. V was pared by 1 base and J by 3 bases, with 10 bases between. The CDR3 DNA follows: TGTGCCAGCAGCGTAACCCCCCTGGACACTGAAGCTTTCTTT. It is translated as CASSVTPLDTEAFF.

This chain connects TRBV6-5 to TRBJ2-7; D not resolved. V lost 8 bases to trimming and J lost 2 bases, with 13 bases between them. The CDR3 has 13 residues. Per germline, CDR1 MNHEY and CDR2 SVGAGI. CDR3 coding DNA: TGTGCCAGCCGCACATTACTTACCTACGAGCAGTACTTC. Translating it yields CASRTLLTYEQYF.

The sample holds one count of this clone. This rearrangement joins TRBV7-9 to TRBJ2-5, with 7 bases that match TRBD1. The J call is doubtful: the DNA matches TRBJ2-7 better. The CDR3 covers 14 residues. Germline assignment: CDR1 SEHNR and CDR2 FQNEAQ (reference sequence). CDR3 in amino acids: CASSLQGVSYEQYF. The CDR3 DNA reads TGTGCCAGCAGCTTACAGGGGGTCTCCTACGAGCAGTACTTC.

The chain carries TRBV6-1 and TRBJ2-7; D ambiguous. The CDR3 runs 15 residues. CDR1 is MNHNS, CDR2 SASEGT, per germline. The V gene lost 0 bases and the J gene lost 6 bases, with 15 bases spanning the gap. The CDR3 loop is CASSEALRTVGEQYF. The CDR3 bases are TGTGCCAGCAGTGAAGCGCTTCGGACGGTCGGCGAGCAGTACTTC.

The V call is TRBV19, the J call TRBJ1-6; weak D call: TRBD1 (5 bases). This CDR3 is 14 amino acids long. V gave up 6 bases and J gave up 5 bases, with 11 bases separating them. Germline V gene lookup returns CDR1 LNHDA and CDR2 SQIVND (reference sequence). The CDR3 nucleotides read TGTGCCAGTAGCCGGGACGGGAATAATTCACCCCTCCACTTT. It encodes CASSRDGNNSPLHF.

A few counts support this clone. The chain joins TRBV6-1 to TRBJ1-5; no clear D. The V end lost 3 bases, the J end lost 7 bases, and 10 bases lay between the germline ends. CDR3 length equals 13 residues. CDR1 is MNHNS and CDR2 is SASEGT in the germline V gene. The CDR3 is CASSDVFPQPQHF. The CDR3 DNA sequence: TGTGCCAGCAGTGATGTGTTCCCCCAGCCCCAGCATTTT.

On this clone itself: A much bigger clone sits one base away, suggesting this may be a read error. This chain joins TRBV11-3 and TRBJ2-5; D unresolved. The CDR3 is 11 amino acids. Germline values: CDR1 SGHNT, CDR2 YENEEA. V was clipped by 1 base and J by 4 bases, with 1 base between them. The CDR3 loop reads CASSLAETQYF. As DNA, the CDR3 is TGTGCCAGCAGCTTAGCAGAGACCCAGTACTTC.

V gene TRBV19 combines with J gene TRBJ1-5; D gene ambiguous. This CDR3 has 12 residues. The germline V gene encodes CDR1 LNHDA and CDR2 SQIVND (reference sequence). V lost 3 bases and J 11 bases, leaving 11 bases between the germline ends. This CDR3 reads CASSIGDMAQHF. CDR3 nucleotides: TGTGCCAGTAGTATTGGTGATATGGCCCAGCATTTT.

This chain connects TRBV9 to TRBJ1-4, with 11 bases fitting TRBD1. This CDR3 region has 18 residues. CDR1 is SGDLS and CDR2 is YYNGEE in the germline V gene. With V trimmed by 4 bases and J by 5 bases, 13 bases remained unmatched. The CDR3 DNA sequence: TGTGCCAGCAGCACAGGACAGGGGGCGGTTTTGGGGAATGAAAAACTGTTTTTT. It yields the protein CASSTGQGAVLGNEKLFF.

The CDR3: CASSTPTRGQETQYF. The CDR3 DNA sequence: TGTGCCAGCAGCACCCCCACGCGGGGACAAGAGACCCAGTACTTC. The chain links TRBV5-4 to TRBJ2-5; possible D gene TRBD2, 6 bases. With 4 bases removed from V and 2 bases from J, the gap between germline ends came to 15 bases. The CDR3 loop spans 15 amino acids. CDR1 SGHNT and CDR2 YYREEE come from the germline V gene (reference sequence).

The chain uses TRBV6-1 and TRBJ2-5, with 10 positions matching TRBD1. Germline values: CDR1 MNHNS, CDR2 SASEGT. The CDR3 has 14 amino acids. After removal of 8 bases from V and 4 bases from J, the junction contained 7 bases not matched to a gene. Here the CDR3 DNA reads TGTGCCAGCCAGACAGGGGGCGCGGGAGAGACCCAGTACTTC. It translates to CASQTGGAGETQYF.

The chain joins TRBV9 to TRBJ1-6; D remains unclear. V was cut by 3 bases and J by 3 bases, with 7 bases left in between. Germline V gene lookup returns CDR1 SGDLS and CDR2 YYNGEE. The CDR3 totals 14 residues. The CDR3 region is CASSGDHYNSPLHF. CDR3 coding DNA: TGTGCCAGCAGCGGCGATCACTATAATTCACCCCTCCACTTT.

The chain has TRBV7-3 and TRBJ2-3; 7 bases are a match to TRBD2. The trim removed 3 bases at V and 3 bases at J, leaving 9 bases unmatched. The CDR3 length is 16 residues. Germline CDR1 reads SGHTA; CDR2 reads FQGTGA. In nucleotides, the CDR3 is TGTGCCAGCAGCTTGAGCGGGGCCGGGCTAACAGATACGCAGTATTTT. This codes for CASSLSGAGLTDTQYF.

In its sample, this clone was seen a few times. J is TRBJ1-5 and V is TRBV30; maybe TRBD1 (6 bases). The ends were cut back, 1 base at V and 2 bases at J, with 12 bases in the middle. The CDR3 loop spans 15 amino acids. Germline assignment: CDR1 GTSNPN and CDR2 SVGIG (reference sequence). The DNA for the CDR3 is TGTGCCTGGAGTGAACAGGGACGGGGCAATCAGCCCCAGCATTTT. It specifies CAWSEQGRGNQPQHF.

The CDR3 protein is CASRLDGLNTEAFF. The CDR3 DNA is TGTGCCAGCAGGCTGGACGGCTTGAACACTGAAGCTTTCTTT. The V gene is TRBV2, the J gene TRBJ1-1; D not certain. Looked up from germline, CDR1 is SNHLY and CDR2 is FYNNEI. This CDR3 has 14 residues. V dropped 6 bases and J dropped 0 bases, with 11 bases sitting between them.

This clone was counted once. The rearrangement joins TRBV6-1 to TRBJ2-5, with 11 bases that match TRBD2. CDR3 length equals 15 residues. The V segment lost 6 bases and the J segment 4 bases; nucleotides outside the gene matches: 7. Germline-derived CDR1 and CDR2 are MNHNS and SASEGT. The CDR3 nucleotides read TGTGCCAGCAGAGTTAGCGGGGGGGCTTTAGAGACCCAGTACTTC. Protein sequence: CASRVSGGALETQYF.

The CDR3 DNA sequence: TGCGCCAGCCGAAGACGGACAGGGAACACCGGGGAGCTGTTTTTT. Its translation is CASRRRTGNTGELFF. The J gene is TRBJ2-2, the V gene TRBV5-1; 7 positions agree with TRBD1. The germline CDR1 and CDR2 sequences are SGHRS and YFSETQ. With V trimmed by 7 bases and J by 1 base, 7 bases remained unmatched. The CDR3 runs to 15 residues.